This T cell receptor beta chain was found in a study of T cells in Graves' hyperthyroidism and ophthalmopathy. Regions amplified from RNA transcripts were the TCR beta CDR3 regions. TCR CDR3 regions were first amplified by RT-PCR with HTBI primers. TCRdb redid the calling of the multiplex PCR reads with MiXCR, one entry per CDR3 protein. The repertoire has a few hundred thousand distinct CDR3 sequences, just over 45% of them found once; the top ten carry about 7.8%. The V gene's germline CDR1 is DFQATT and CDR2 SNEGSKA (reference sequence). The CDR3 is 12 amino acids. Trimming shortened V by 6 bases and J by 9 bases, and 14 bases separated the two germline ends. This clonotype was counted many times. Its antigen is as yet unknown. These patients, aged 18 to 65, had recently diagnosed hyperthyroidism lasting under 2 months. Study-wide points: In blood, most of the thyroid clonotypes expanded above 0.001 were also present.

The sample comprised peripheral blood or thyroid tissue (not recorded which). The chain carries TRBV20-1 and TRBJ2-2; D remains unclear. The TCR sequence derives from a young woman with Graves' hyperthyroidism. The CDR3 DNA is TGCAGTGCCCCTAATCTCGCCAGGGAGCTGTTTTTT. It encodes CSAPNLARELFF.